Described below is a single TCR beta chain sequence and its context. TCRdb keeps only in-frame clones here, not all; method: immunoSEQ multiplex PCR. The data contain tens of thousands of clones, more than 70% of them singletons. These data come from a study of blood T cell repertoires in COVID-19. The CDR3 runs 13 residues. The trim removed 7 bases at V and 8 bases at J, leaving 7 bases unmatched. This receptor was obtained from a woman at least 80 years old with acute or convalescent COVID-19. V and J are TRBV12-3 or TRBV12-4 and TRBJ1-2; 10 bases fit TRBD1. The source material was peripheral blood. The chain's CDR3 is CASTKDRGRGYTF. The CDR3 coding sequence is TGTGCCAGCACCAAAGACAGGGGGCGAGGCTACACCTTC.